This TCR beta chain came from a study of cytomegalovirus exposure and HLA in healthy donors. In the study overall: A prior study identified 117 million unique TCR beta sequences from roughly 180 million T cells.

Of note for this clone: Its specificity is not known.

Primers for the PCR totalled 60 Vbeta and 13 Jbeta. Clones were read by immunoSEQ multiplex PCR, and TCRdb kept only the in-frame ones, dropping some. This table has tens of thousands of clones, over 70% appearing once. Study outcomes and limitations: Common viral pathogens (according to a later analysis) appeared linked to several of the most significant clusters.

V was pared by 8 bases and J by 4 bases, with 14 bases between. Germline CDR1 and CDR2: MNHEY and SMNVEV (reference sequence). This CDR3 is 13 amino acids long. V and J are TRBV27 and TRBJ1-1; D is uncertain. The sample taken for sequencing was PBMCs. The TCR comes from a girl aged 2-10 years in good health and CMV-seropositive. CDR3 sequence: CASGLEIFTEAFF. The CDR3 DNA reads TGTGCCAGCGGACTAGAGATTTTCACTGAAGCTTTCTTT.